Sequencing of this T cell receptor beta chain was carried out in a study of response to subunit inactivated influenza vaccine. Germline V gene data show CDR1 as DFQATT and CDR2 as SNEGSKA (reference sequence). CDR3 size: 15 residues. The trim removed 0 bases at V and 3 bases at J, leaving 5 bases unmatched. TCRdb ran MiXCR on the RT-PCR reads and lists one entry per CDR3 protein. The repertoire holds 500,000 or so distinct CDR3 sequences, with 16% as singletons. Notes on this clonotype: What it binds is unknown.

Study results and caveats: Authors suggested each seasonal flu vaccination may recruit only limited numbers of new T cells.

The sequenced sample was CD4+ T cells sorted from PBMCs, obtained less than 30 months after vaccination. This receptor was obtained from a man aged 45 to 70 who received an inactivated influenza vaccine. The J gene is TRBJ2-3, the V gene TRBV20-1; 8 nucleotides agree with TRBD2. The CDR3 loop is CSARDTREGTDTQYF. The CDR3 DNA reads TGCAGTGCTAGAGATACCCGGGAGGGGACAGATACGCAGTATTTT.